This is a list of T cell receptor beta chains from one sample in a study of beta chain features in type 1 diabetes. Clones were sequenced by immunoSEQ multiplex PCR, and TCRdb holds only the in-frame ones, with some missing. The repertoire holds about 40,000 clones, with over 45% as singletons. The sequenced sample was central memory CD4+ T cells from blood. The source of these receptors is a woman between 18 and 29 years old in good health. CDR3s include the opening cysteine and the closing phenylalanine or tryptophan. Fields, in order: J gene, V gene, CDR3 protein.

J gene: TRBJ2-7
V gene: TRBV7-2
CDR3 protein: CASSLDPPRSGSDEQYF

J gene: TRBJ2-5
V gene: TRBV5-5
CDR3 protein: CASSWTSGRGETQYF

J gene: TRBJ2-1
V gene: TRBV13
CDR3 protein: CASSGQSYNEQFF

J gene: TRBJ2-3
V gene: TRBV5-6
CDR3 protein: CASSLAWASGGNTDTQYF

J gene: TRBJ1-1
V gene: TRBV2
CDR3 protein: CASSGKNGGQGGNSEAFF

J gene: TRBJ1-4
V gene: TRBV6-5
CDR3 protein: CASSLRTNEKLFF

J gene: TRBJ2-1
V gene: TRBV18
CDR3 protein: CASSPSSYNEQFF

J gene: TRBJ2-7
V gene: TRBV27
CDR3 protein: CASSLYTGVSYEQYF

J gene: TRBJ1-2
V gene: TRBV7-2
CDR3 protein: CASSANGNYGYTF

J gene: TRBJ1-1
V gene: TRBV30
CDR3 protein: CVGGEPDTEAFF

J gene: TRBJ2-7
V gene: TRBV18
CDR3 protein: CASSPQLASYEQYF

J gene: TRBJ2-2
V gene: TRBV9
CDR3 protein: CASSVVTSSGELFF

J gene: TRBJ2-3
V gene: TRBV5-1
CDR3 protein: CASSSNRQGTDTQYF

J gene: TRBJ2-1
V gene: TRBV27
CDR3 protein: CASSALAGRRIYNEQFF

J gene: TRBJ2-3
V gene: TRBV11-2
CDR3 protein: CASSRGLAGTDTQYF

J gene: TRBJ1-3
V gene: TRBV28
CDR3 protein: CASSSGTGTGNTIYF

J gene: TRBJ2-7
V gene: TRBV19
CDR3 protein: CASSMRTSEQYF

J gene: TRBJ1-2
V gene: TRBV30
CDR3 protein: CAWTGGVAYTF

J gene: TRBJ2-5
V gene: TRBV6-5
CDR3 protein: CASSNSGHSQETQYF

J gene: TRBJ2-1
V gene: TRBV2
CDR3 protein: CASSEDRSSYNEQFF

J gene: TRBJ2-3
V gene: TRBV19
CDR3 protein: CASSIDGTRADTQYF

J gene: TRBJ1-1
V gene: TRBV4-2
CDR3 protein: CASSQVTGGNTEAFF

J gene: TRBJ2-7
V gene: TRBV19
CDR3 protein: CASSKGSGSSYEQYF

J gene: TRBJ2-5
V gene: TRBV7-6
CDR3 protein: CASSLMPGLGETQYF

J gene: TRBJ2-3
V gene: TRBV11-3
CDR3 protein: CASSTGQGDTQYF

J gene: TRBJ1-2
V gene: TRBV21-1
CDR3 protein: CASSKWSGQENYGYTF

J gene: TRBJ1-1
V gene: TRBV6-6
CDR3 protein: CASSPSGNEAFF

J gene: TRBJ2-2
V gene: TRBV7-6
CDR3 protein: CASSLDGLAGGPSVPGELFF

J gene: TRBJ1-2
V gene: TRBV5-6
CDR3 protein: CASSAGTGRGYTF

J gene: TRBJ2-2
V gene: TRBV5-1
CDR3 protein: CASSLFGLAGNTGELFF

J gene: TRBJ2-5
V gene: TRBV11-2
CDR3 protein: CASSPGLATGETQYF

J gene: TRBJ1-2
V gene: TRBV7-2
CDR3 protein: CASSLSGVAGGYTF

J gene: TRBJ2-7
V gene: TRBV7-2
CDR3 protein: CASSLDGGEYSYEQYF

J gene: TRBJ2-3
V gene: TRBV27
CDR3 protein: CASRARDLAYTQYF

J gene: TRBJ1-3
V gene: TRBV30
CDR3 protein: CAWSTGTGNTIYF

J gene: TRBJ2-5
V gene: TRBV18
CDR3 protein: CASSPQKGSGETQYF

J gene: TRBJ2-7
V gene: TRBV7-9
CDR3 protein: CASSLAGTEAYEQYF

J gene: TRBJ1-5
V gene: TRBV27
CDR3 protein: CASSYKDSQPQHF

J gene: TRBJ1-2
V gene: TRBV16
CDR3 protein: CASSQARALNYGYTF

J gene: TRBJ1-3
V gene: TRBV5-6
CDR3 protein: CASSWLTASTIIYF